Below are 14 T cell receptor beta chains sequenced from a single sample in a study of early T cells in non-severe SARS-CoV-2 infection. TCRdb reanalysed the 5' RACE reads using MiXCR and keeps one entry per CDR3 protein. The sample includes approximately 70,000 distinct CDR3 sequences, around 12% of them seen just once. This sample comprised whole blood, obtained at baseline. The receptors shown here come from an adult who was a healthcare worker with PCR-confirmed SARS-CoV-2 infection or an uninfected control (not recorded which). The donor label of this sample is uncertain.

There are many counts of this clonotype. The chain recombines TRBV6-6 with TRBJ1-3; D call uncertain. Deletions cut 1 base from V and 1 base from J, with 8 bases between. Germline V gives CDR1 MNHNY, CDR2 SVGAGI (reference sequence). The CDR3 extends over 15 amino acids. The CDR3 is CASSYYPESGNTIYF. The CDR3 nucleotides read TGTGCCAGCAGTTACTACCCCGAATCTGGAAACACCATATATTTT.

There are a few counts of this clonotype. The chain is built from TRBV7-8 and TRBJ2-4; D is perhaps TRBD1 or TRBD2 (6 bases each). The CDR3 totals 16 residues. Trimming took 0 bases from V and 8 from J, leaving 17 bases between them. Germline CDR1 is SGHVS and CDR2 is FQNEAQ. CDR3 coding DNA: TGTGCCAGCAGCTTAGCGGGGGGCGCCCCGGGGGACATTCAGTACTTC. It translates to CASSLAGGAPGDIQYF.

This clonotype was counted between two and nine times. The gene calls are TRBV7-8 and TRBJ2-7, with D possibly TRBD1 on 6 matching bases. With 2 bases removed from V and 0 bases from J, the gap between germline ends came to 14 bases. Looked up from germline, CDR1 is SGHVS and CDR2 is FQNEAQ. The length of the CDR3 is 16 residues. CDR3 DNA: TGTGCCAGCAGCTTAACCGGGACAACGCCCTCCTACGAGCAGTACTTC. Its translation is CASSLTGTTPSYEQYF.

This sequence joins TRBV5-6 and TRBJ2-3, with D possibly matching TRBD2 (6 bases). Deletions cut 4 bases from V and 6 bases from J, with 15 bases between. CDR3 size: 14 residues. Germline CDR1 is SGHDT and CDR2 is YYEEEE. CDR3 in DNA: TGTGCCAGCAGCCAGACAGCTGCGGGGGATACGCAGTATTTT. As protein: CASSQTAAGDTQYF.

The rearrangement joins TRBV6-1 to TRBJ1-4, with D unclear. Per the germline V gene, CDR1 is MNHNS and CDR2 is SASEGT. This CDR3 contains 14 residues. The ends were cut back, 2 bases at V and 5 bases at J, with 9 bases in the middle. The CDR3: CASSEMTENEKLFF. The CDR3 region has the DNA TGTGCCAGCAGTGAAATGACCGAGAATGAAAAACTGTTTTTT.

V is TRBV24-1 and J is TRBJ2-5; weak D call: TRBD1 (6 bases). The CDR3 is 15 residues long. Trimming took 3 bases from V and 3 from J, leaving 13 bases between them. Germline CDR1 and CDR2: KGHDR and SFDVKD. The CDR3 region has the DNA TGTGCCACCAGTGATCCCCTACAGGGAGAAGAGACCCAGTACTTC. The encoded protein is CATSDPLQGEETQYF.

Ten or more counts support this clonotype. This chain links TRBV18 with TRBJ2-7; a weak D match, TRBD1 (6 bases). The V and J ends lost 4 bases and 2 bases respectively, with 9 bases between them. This CDR3 is 13 amino acids long. The germline V gene encodes CDR1 KGHSH and CDR2 LQKENI. The DNA of the CDR3 is TGTGCCAGCTCACGGACAGCGACCTACGAGCAGTACTTC. Translation gives CASSRTATYEQYF.

V is TRBV11-1 and J is TRBJ2-5; 9 nucleotides agree with TRBD2. Germline V lookup: CDR1 SGHAT, CDR2 FQDESV (reference sequence). The CDR3 spans 16 residues. The junction had 8 bases not matched to a gene; V was cut back by 2 bases and J by 4 bases. CDR3 in amino acids: CASSLPLAGVAETQYF. The CDR3, as DNA: TGTGCCAGCAGCTTACCCTTAGCGGGAGTCGCAGAGACCCAGTACTTC.

This clonotype has ten or more counts. V usage is TRBV7-2 and J usage is TRBJ1-1; D gene unclear. This CDR3 comprises 13 residues. Deletions cut 2 bases from V and 2 bases from J, with 6 bases between. The germline V gene has CDR1 SGHTA and CDR2 FQGNSA. Here the CDR3 reads CASSLQVNTEAFF. CDR3 DNA: TGTGCCAGCAGCTTACAGGTCAACACTGAAGCTTTCTTT.

This clonotype has a count of ten or more. The chain links TRBV5-1 to TRBJ2-7, with TRBD1 matching over 11 bases. Trimming removed 1 base from V and 5 bases from J; junction bases left unmatched: 2. CDR3 size: 14 residues. The germline CDR1 and CDR2 sequences are SGHRS and YFSETQ. As DNA, the CDR3 is TGCGCCAGCAGCTTGCGGACAGGGGGCGACGAGCAGTACTTC. Its translation: CASSLRTGGDEQYF.

This clonotype was found a few times. V gene TRBV19 combines with J gene TRBJ2-5, with D possibly TRBD1 on 6 matching bases. The CDR3 loop spans 15 amino acids. V was clipped by 4 bases and J by 3 bases, with 15 bases between them. Germline V gene lookup returns CDR1 LNHDA and CDR2 SQIVND (reference sequence). The DNA for the CDR3 is TGTGCCAGTAGTAAGTGGGGGCAGGGAGAAGAGACCCAGTACTTC. It yields the protein CASSKWGQGEETQYF.

This clonotype has a handful of counts. The genes are TRBV7-8 and TRBJ2-3, with 14 positions matching TRBD2. Per germline, CDR1 SGHVS and CDR2 FQNEAQ. With 7 bases clipped from V and 0 bases from J, the junction kept 12 bases outside the gene matches. This CDR3 comprises 19 residues. The CDR3 spells CASIWERLAGGPSTDTQYF. CDR3 coding DNA: TGTGCCAGCATCTGGGAAAGACTAGCGGGGGGGCCTAGCACAGATACGCAGTATTTT.

This clonotype turned up a few times. The rearrangement joins TRBV20-1 to TRBJ2-5; 7 bases agree with TRBD2. CDR3 size: 12 residues. Losses at the gene ends were 2 bases for V and 11 bases for J; bases not matched to a gene: 8. In germline, CDR1 is DFQATT, CDR2 SNEGSKA (reference sequence). The DNA of the CDR3 is TGCAGTGCTAGACCTGGGGGGGATCCTCAGTACTTC. Translated: CSARPGGDPQYF.

The chain carries TRBV29-1 and TRBJ2-2, with 10 bases that match TRBD1. The ends lost 6 bases at V and 9 bases at J; junction bases unmatched: 10. Germline V lookup: CDR1 SQVTM, CDR2 ANQGSEA. The CDR3 runs to 14 residues. Here the CDR3 DNA reads TGCAGCGTGCCTAAGACAGGGGGCGCGAGGGAGCTGTTTTTT. Its protein product is CSVPKTGGARELFF.